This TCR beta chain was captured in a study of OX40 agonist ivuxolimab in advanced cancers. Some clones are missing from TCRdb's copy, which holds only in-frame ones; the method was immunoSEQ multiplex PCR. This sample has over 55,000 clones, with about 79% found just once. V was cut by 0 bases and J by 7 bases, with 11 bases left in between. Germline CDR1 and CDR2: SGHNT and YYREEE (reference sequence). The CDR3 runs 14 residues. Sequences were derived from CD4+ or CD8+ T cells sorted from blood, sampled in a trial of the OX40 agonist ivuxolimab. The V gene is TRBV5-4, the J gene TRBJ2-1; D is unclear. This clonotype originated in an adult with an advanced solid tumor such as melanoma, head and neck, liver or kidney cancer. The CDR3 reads CASSLGLLQNEQFF. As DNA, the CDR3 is TGTGCCAGCAGCTTGGGGTTACTGCAAAATGAGCAGTTCTTC.